A single sample gave rise to the 18 T cell receptor beta chains below, sequenced in a study of OX40 agonist ivuxolimab in advanced cancers. The data were produced by immunoSEQ multiplex PCR, yet TCRdb's version contains in-frame clones alone and is incomplete. The table records 60,000 to 85,000 clones, about 89% of them present only once. The material sequenced was CD4+ or CD8+ T cells sorted from blood, taken in a trial of the OX40 agonist ivuxolimab. The receptors originated from an adult with an advanced solid tumor such as melanoma, head and neck, liver or kidney cancer.

The chain links TRBV6-1 to TRBJ2-3; no firm D call. The V end was cut by 1 base, the J end by 0 bases, with 2 bases between. From germline, CDR1 is MNHNS and CDR2 SASEGT. The CDR3 is 13 residues long. The DNA for the CDR3 is TGTGCCAGCAGTGAAGAAAGCACAGATACGCAGTATTTT. The encoded protein is CASSEESTDTQYF.

The rearrangement uses TRBV5-1 and TRBJ2-6, with 10 nucleotides matching TRBD1. V dropped 4 bases and J dropped 1; count of bases not matched to a gene: 17. Germline assignment: CDR1 SGHRS and CDR2 YFSETQ. This CDR3 has 21 residues. The CDR3 spells CASSAYGRDRGIRSGANVLTF. The CDR3 region has the DNA TGCGCCAGCAGCGCCTATGGGAGGGACAGGGGAATCCGTTCTGGGGCCAACGTCCTGACTTTC.

The chain uses TRBV7-9 and TRBJ2-7; 7 bases line up with TRBD1. The germline V gene has CDR1 SEHNR and CDR2 FQNEAQ (reference sequence). The CDR3 is made up of 15 amino acids. The junction had 9 bases not matched to a gene; V was cut back by 4 bases and J by 3 bases. Here the CDR3 reads CASSSGTVSLYEQYF. For the CDR3, the DNA is TGTGCCAGCAGCTCCGGGACAGTTTCCCTCTACGAGCAGTACTTC.

V and J are TRBV18 and TRBJ1-6, with unresolved D. From germline, CDR1 is KGHSH and CDR2 LQKENI. Trimming removed 3 bases at V and 13 bases at J, with 13 bases between. The CDR3 has 13 residues. For the CDR3, the DNA is TGTGCCAGCTCACCGGCTGGGGTGGCTCCCCTCCACTTT. The encoded protein is CASSPAGVAPLHF.

V gene TRBV19 combines with J gene TRBJ2-3, with D possibly being TRBD1 or TRBD2 (6 bases each). In germline, CDR1 is LNHDA, CDR2 SQIVND (reference sequence). The CDR3 extends over 14 amino acids. The V end lost 6 bases, the J end lost 5 bases, and 15 bases lay between the germline ends. The CDR3 loop reads CASSSRGQEDTQYF. The CDR3 coding sequence is TGTGCCAGTAGCTCCCGGGGGCAGGAAGATACGCAGTATTTT.

V gene TRBV5-1 combines with J gene TRBJ1-1; D perhaps matches TRBD1 (6 bases). The CDR3 covers 14 residues. The germline V gene has CDR1 SGHRS and CDR2 YFSETQ. Between the trimmed V and J ends, which lost 4 bases and 0 bases, there was a span of 10 bases. DNA of the CDR3: TGCGCCAGCAGCCCGGGACATATGAACACTGAAGCTTTCTTT. Translation gives CASSPGHMNTEAFF.

The chain uses TRBV30 and TRBJ2-7; 10 bases are a match to TRBD2. There are 13 residues in the CDR3. Germline CDR1 and CDR2: GTSNPN and SVGIG (reference sequence). V shed 4 bases and J 4 bases; nucleotides not matched to a gene: 4. The CDR3 is CAWKGTSVYEQYF. DNA for the CDR3: TGTGCCTGGAAGGGGACTAGCGTATACGAGCAGTACTTC.

The chain couples TRBV7-8 to TRBJ1-3; possible D gene TRBD1, 5 bases. Trimming stripped 4 bases from V and 4 bases from J, with 17 bases between. The germline CDR1 and CDR2 sequences are SGHVS and FQNEAQ. The CDR3 has 16 amino acids. The DNA for the CDR3 is TGTGCCAGCAGCTACGGGGGTACAATACCAGGAAACACCATATATTTT. It yields the protein CASSYGGTIPGNTIYF.

The chain links TRBV28 to TRBJ1-6; weak D call: TRBD1 (6 bases). Germline assignment: CDR1 MDHEN and CDR2 SYDVKM. V was shortened by 5 bases and J by 0 bases, with 14 bases between the two germline ends. This CDR3 region has 17 residues. CDR3 amino acids: CASSAQGPSSYNSPLHF. CDR3 in DNA: TGTGCCAGCAGTGCACAGGGCCCAAGCTCCTATAATTCACCCCTCCACTTT.

V usage is TRBV18 and J usage is TRBJ2-5; TRBD2 aligns across 11 bases. Germline-derived CDR1 and CDR2 are KGHSH and LQKENI. V trimming: 2 bases; J trimming: 5 bases; junction bases outside the gene matches: 10. The CDR3 contains 17 residues. CDR3 in amino acids: CASSPARQTSGAETQYF. As DNA, the CDR3 is TGTGCCAGCTCACCAGCAAGACAGACTAGCGGGGCCGAGACCCAGTACTTC.

The rearrangement joins TRBV30 to TRBJ2-1; the match to TRBD1 covers 8 bases. The V gene's germline CDR1 is GTSNPN and CDR2 SVGIG (reference sequence). The CDR3 loop spans 19 amino acids. V lost 2 bases and J lost 4; bases outside the gene matches: 19. Here the CDR3 reads CAWSLRRGIQGVEYNEQFF. CDR3 DNA: TGTGCCTGGAGTCTCCGTAGGGGGATACAGGGGGTCGAGTACAATGAGCAGTTCTTC.

This clone appeared once. The CDR3, as DNA: TGTGCCAGCTCACCACGTCAGGGGGCTTCCTACGAGCAGTACTTC. Its translation is CASSPRQGASYEQYF. This chain connects TRBV18 to TRBJ2-7; 8 bases align to TRBD1. The CDR3 totals 15 residues. V dropped 1 base and J dropped 1; count of bases not matched to a gene: 3. The germline V gene has CDR1 KGHSH and CDR2 LQKENI.

The V and J genes are TRBV27 and TRBJ1-5; weak D call: TRBD1 (5 bases). The germline V gene has CDR1 MNHEY and CDR2 SMNVEV (reference sequence). The CDR3 totals 15 residues. Trimming shortened V by 0 bases and J by 12 bases, and 18 bases separated the two germline ends. The DNA of the CDR3 is TGTGCCAGCAGTTTATCGAGCGGGCAGGGACGACTCCAGCATTTT. This translates into CASSLSSGQGRLQHF.

The chain carries TRBV6-1 and TRBJ1-5; no reliable D call. V gave up 6 bases and J gave up 4 bases, with 13 bases separating them. The CDR3 extends over 14 amino acids. From germline, CDR1 is MNHNS and CDR2 SASEGT. In DNA, the CDR3 is TGTGCCAGCAGAGAACAAGGGTGGAATCAGCCCCAGCATTTT. Translating it yields CASREQGWNQPQHF.

In nucleotides, the CDR3 is TGTGCCAGCAGATACTTAGCGGGCGACAGGGCCGGGGCCAACGTCCTGACTTTC. Translation gives CASRYLAGDRAGANVLTF. V is TRBV7-8 and J is TRBJ2-6; TRBD1 or TRBD2 may be the D gene (7 bases each). Germline V gives CDR1 SGHVS, CDR2 FQNEAQ. Trimming took 6 bases from V and 4 from J, leaving 22 bases between them. CDR3 length equals 18 residues.

V is TRBV7-2 and J is TRBJ2-7; D uncertain. The CDR3 is 13 residues long. Germline CDR1 SGHTA, CDR2 FQGNSA. V was shortened by 5 bases and J by 4 bases, with 12 bases between the two germline ends. The CDR3 sequence is CASSHRRRYEQYF. In nucleotides, the CDR3 is TGTGCCAGCAGCCACCGCCGACGGTACGAGCAGTACTTC.

V usage is TRBV6-4 and J usage is TRBJ2-1; possibly TRBD2 for D (6 bases). V was cut by 2 bases and J by 4 bases, with 12 bases left in between. The CDR3 is 15 amino acids. The V gene's germline CDR1 is MRHNA and CDR2 SNTAGT. This CDR3 is CASSDDGSRYNEQFF. DNA of the CDR3: TGTGCCAGCAGTGACGACGGGAGCCGTTACAATGAGCAGTTCTTC.

The gene calls are TRBV7-2 and TRBJ1-2, with 9 positions matching TRBD1. This CDR3 has 15 amino acids. With 2 bases clipped from V and 4 bases from J, the junction kept 5 bases outside the gene matches. From germline, CDR1 is SGHTA and CDR2 FQGNSA. The DNA for the CDR3 is TGTGCCAGCAGCTTAACCGTGGGACAGGGCTATGGCTACACCTTC. Translation gives CASSLTVGQGYGYTF.